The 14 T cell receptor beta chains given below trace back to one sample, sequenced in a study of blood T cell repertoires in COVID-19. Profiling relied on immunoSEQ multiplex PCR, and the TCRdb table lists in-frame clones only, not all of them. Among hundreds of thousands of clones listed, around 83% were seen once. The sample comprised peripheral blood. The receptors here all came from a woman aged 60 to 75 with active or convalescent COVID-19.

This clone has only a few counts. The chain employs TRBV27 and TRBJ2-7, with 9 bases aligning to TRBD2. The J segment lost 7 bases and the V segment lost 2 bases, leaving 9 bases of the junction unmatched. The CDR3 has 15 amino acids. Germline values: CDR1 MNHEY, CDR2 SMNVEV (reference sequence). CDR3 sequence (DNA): TGTGCCAGCAGTTTAGAGGCTAGCGGGACCGGGGAGCAGTACTTC. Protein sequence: CASSLEASGTGEQYF.

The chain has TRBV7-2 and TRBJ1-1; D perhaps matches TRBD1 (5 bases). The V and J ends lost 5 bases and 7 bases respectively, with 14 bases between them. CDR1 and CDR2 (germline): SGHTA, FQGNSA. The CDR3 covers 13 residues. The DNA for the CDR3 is TGTGCCAGCAGCGTAACCCCAGGGATTGAAGCTTTCTTT. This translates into CASSVTPGIEAFF.

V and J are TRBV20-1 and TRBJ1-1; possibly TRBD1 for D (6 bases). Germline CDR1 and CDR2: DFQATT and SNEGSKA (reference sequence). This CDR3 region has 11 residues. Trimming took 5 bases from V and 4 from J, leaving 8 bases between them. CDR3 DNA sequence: TGCAGTGCTCGGACAGCCACTGAAGCTTTCTTT. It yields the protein CSARTATEAFF.

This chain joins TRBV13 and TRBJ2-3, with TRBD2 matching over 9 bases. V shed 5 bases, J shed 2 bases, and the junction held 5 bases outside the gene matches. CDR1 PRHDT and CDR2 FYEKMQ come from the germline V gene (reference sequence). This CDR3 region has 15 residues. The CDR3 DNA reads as TGTGCCAGCAGCGGGCGGGGGGGCGACACAGATACGCAGTATTTT. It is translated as CASSGRGGDTDTQYF.

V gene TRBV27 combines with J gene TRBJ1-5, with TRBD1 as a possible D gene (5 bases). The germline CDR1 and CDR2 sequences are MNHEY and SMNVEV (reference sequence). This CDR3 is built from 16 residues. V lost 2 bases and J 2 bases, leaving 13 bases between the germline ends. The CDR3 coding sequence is TGTGCCAGCAGTTTAGGGGCCCCACGAGGCAATCAGCCCCAGCATTTT. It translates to CASSLGAPRGNQPQHF.

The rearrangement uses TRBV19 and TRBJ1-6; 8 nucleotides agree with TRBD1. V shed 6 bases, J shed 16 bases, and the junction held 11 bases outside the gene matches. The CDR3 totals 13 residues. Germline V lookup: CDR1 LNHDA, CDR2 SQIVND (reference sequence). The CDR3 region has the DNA TGTGCCAGTAGCCCCCTCAGGACAGGGCGTCTCCACTTT. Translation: CASSPLRTGRLHF.

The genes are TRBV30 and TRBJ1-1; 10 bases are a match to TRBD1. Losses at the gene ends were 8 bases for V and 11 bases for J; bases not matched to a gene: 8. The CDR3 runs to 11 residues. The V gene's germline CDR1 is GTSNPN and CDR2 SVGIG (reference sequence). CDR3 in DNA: TGTGCCGTTTCCGGGACAGGGGTCGCTTTCTTT. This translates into CAVSGTGVAFF. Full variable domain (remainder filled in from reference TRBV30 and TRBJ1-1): SQTIHQWPATLVQPVGSPLSLECTVEGTSNPNLYWYRQAAGRGLQLLFYSVGIGQISSEVPQNLSASRPQDRQFILSSKKLLLSDSGFYLCAVSGTGVAFFGQGTRLTVV.

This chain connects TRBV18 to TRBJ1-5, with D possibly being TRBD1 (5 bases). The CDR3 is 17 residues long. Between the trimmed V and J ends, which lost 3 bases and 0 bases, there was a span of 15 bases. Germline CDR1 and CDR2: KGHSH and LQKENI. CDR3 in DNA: TGTGCCAGCTCACCGTTACAACAGGTAGATAGCAATCAGCCCCAGCATTTT. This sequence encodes CASSPLQQVDSNQPQHF.

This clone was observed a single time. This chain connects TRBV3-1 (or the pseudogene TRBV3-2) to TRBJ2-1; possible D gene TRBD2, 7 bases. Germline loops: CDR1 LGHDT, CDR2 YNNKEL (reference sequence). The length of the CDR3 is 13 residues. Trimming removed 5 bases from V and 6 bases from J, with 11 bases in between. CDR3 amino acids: CASSGGARNEQFF. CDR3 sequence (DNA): TGTGCCAGCAGCGGGGGGGCTCGCAATGAGCAGTTCTTC.

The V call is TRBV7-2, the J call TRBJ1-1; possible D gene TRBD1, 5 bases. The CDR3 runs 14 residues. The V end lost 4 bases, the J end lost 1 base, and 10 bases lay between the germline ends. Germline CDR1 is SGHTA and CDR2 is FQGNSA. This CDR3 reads CASSSLGANTEAFF. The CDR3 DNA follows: TGTGCCAGCAGCTCGCTAGGGGCGAACACTGAAGCTTTCTTT.

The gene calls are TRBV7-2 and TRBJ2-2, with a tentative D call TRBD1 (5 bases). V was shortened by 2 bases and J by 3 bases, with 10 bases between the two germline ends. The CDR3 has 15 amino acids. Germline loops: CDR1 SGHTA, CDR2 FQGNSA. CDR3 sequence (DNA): TGTGCCAGCAGCTTACAGGGAAGGGACACCGGGGAGCTGTTTTTT. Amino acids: CASSLQGRDTGELFF. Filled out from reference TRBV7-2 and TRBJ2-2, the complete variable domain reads GAGVSQSPSNKVTEKGKDVELRCDPISGHTALYWYRQSLGQGLEFLIYFQGNSAPDKSGLPSDRFSAERTGGSVSTLTIQRTQQEDSAVYLCASSLQGRDTGELFFGEGSRLTVL.

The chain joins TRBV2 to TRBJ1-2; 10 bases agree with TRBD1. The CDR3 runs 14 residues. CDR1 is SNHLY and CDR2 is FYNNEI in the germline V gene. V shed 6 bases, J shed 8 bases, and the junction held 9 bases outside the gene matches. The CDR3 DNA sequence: TGTGCCAGCAGCCGTGAGGGACAGGGGAGCGGCTACACCTTC. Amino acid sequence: CASSREGQGSGYTF.

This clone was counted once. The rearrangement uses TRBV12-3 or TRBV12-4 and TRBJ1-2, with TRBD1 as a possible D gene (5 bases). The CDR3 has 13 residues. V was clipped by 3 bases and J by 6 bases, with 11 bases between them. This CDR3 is CASSFLQDHGYTF. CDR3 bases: TGTGCCAGCAGTTTTTTACAGGACCATGGCTACACCTTC.

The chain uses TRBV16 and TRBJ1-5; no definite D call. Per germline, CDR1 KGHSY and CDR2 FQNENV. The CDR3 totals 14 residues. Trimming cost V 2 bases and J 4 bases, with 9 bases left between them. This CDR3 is CASSQSGGNQPQHF. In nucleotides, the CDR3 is TGTGCCAGCAGCCAAAGCGGTGGGAATCAGCCCCAGCATTTT.